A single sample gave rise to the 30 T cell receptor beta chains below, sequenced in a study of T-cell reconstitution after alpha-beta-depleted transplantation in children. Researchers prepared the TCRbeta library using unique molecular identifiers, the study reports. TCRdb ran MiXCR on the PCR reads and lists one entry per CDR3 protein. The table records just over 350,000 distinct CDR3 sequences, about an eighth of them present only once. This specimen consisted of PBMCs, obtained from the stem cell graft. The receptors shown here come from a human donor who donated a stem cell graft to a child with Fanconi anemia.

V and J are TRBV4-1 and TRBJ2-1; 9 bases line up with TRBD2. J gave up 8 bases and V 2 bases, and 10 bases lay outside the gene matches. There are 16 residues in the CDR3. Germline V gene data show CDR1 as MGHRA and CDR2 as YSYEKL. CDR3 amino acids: CASSQPLAGRPDEQFF. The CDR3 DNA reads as TGCGCCAGCAGCCAACCCCTAGCGGGGAGGCCGGATGAGCAGTTCTTC.

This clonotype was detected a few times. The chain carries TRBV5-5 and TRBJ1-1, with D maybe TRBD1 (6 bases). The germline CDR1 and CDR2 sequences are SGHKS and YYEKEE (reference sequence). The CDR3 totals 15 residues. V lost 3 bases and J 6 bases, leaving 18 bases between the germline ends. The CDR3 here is CASSSLPARGAEAFF. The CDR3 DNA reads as TGTGCCAGCAGCTCACTCCCTGCCAGGGGCGCTGAAGCTTTCTTT. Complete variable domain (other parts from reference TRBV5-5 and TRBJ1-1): DAGVTQSPTHLIKTRGQQVTLRCSPISGHKSVSWYQQVLGQGPQFIFQYYEKEERGRGNFPDRFSARQFPNYSSELNVNALLLGDSALYLCASSSLPARGAEAFFGQGTRLTVV.

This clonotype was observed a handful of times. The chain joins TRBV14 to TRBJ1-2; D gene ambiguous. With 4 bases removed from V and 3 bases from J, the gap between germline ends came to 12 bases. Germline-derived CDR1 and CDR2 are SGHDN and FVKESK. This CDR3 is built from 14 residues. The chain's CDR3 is CASSRFRRDYGYTF. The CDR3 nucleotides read TGTGCCAGCAGCCGATTTCGACGGGACTATGGCTACACCTTC.

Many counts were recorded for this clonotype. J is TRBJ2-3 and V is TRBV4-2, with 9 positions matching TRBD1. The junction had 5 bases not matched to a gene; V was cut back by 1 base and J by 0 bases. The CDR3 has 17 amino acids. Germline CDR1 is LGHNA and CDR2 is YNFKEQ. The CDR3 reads CASSQVPGTGSTDTQYF. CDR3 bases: TGTGCCAGCAGCCAAGTCCCCGGGACAGGGAGCACAGATACGCAGTATTTT.

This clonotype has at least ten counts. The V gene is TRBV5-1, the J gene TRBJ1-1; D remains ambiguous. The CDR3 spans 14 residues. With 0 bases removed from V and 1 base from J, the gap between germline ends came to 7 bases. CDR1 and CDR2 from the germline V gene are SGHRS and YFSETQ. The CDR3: CASSLAPSNTEAFF. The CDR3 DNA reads TGCGCCAGCAGCTTGGCCCCATCGAACACTGAAGCTTTCTTT.

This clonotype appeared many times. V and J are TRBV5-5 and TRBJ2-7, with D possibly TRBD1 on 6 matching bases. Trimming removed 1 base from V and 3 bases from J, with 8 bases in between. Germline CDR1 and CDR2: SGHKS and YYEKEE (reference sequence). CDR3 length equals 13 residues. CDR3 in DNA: TGTGCCAGCAGCTTGTACAGGGACTACGAGCAGTACTTC. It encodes CASSLYRDYEQYF.

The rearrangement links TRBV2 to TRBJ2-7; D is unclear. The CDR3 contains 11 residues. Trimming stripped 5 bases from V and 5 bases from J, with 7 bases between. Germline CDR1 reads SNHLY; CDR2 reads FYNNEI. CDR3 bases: TGTGCCAGCAGTTATCTACACGAGCAGTACTTC. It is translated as CASSYLHEQYF.

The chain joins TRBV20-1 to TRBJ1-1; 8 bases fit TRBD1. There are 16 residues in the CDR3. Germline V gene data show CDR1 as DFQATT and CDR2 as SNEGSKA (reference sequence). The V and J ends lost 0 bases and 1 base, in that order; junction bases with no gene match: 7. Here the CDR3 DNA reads TGCAGTGCTAGAGATCCCCGGACAGGGACGAACACTGAAGCTTTCTTT. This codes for CSARDPRTGTNTEAFF.

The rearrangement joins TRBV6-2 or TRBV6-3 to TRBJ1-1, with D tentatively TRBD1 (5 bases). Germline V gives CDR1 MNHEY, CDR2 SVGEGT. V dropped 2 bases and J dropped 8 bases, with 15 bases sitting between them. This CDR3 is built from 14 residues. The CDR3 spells CASSYPQDTEEAFF. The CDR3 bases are TGTGCCAGCAGTTACCCTCAGGACACGGAGGAAGCTTTCTTT.

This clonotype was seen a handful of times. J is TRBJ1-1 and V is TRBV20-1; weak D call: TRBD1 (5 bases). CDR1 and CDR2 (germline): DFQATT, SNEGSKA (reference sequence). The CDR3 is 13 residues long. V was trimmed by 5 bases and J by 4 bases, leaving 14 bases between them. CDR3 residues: CSADPGLITEAFF. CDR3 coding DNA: TGCAGTGCTGACCCGGGACTGATCACTGAAGCTTTCTTT.

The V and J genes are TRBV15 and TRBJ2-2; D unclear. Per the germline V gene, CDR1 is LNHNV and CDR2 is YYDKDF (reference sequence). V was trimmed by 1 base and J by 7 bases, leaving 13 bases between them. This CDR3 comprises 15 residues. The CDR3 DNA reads TGTGCCACCAGCAGAGCGGCTAGTTTAGTCGGGGAGCTGTTTTTT. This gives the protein CATSRAASLVGELFF.

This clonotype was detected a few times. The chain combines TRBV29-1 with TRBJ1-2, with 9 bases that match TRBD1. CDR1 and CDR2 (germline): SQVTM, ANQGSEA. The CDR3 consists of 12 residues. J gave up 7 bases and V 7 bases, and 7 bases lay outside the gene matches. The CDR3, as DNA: TGCAGCGCGGGACAGGGAAACGGTGGCTACACCTTC. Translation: CSAGQGNGGYTF.

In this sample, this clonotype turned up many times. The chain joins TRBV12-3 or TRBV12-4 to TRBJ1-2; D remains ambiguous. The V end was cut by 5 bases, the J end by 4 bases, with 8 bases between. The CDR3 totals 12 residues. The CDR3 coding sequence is TGTGCCAGCAGTCTATCGGCCTATGGCTACACCTTC. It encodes CASSLSAYGYTF.

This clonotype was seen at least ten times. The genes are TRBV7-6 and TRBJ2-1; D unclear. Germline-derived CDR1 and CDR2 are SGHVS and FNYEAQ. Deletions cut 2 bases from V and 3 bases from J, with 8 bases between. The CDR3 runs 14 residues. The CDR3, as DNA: TGTGCCAGCAGCTTAACTAACAACTACAATGAGCAGTTCTTC. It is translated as CASSLTNNYNEQFF.

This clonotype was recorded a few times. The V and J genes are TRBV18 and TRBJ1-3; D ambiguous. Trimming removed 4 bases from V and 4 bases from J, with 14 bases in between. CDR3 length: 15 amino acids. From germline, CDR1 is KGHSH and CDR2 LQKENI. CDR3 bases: TGTGCCAGCTCACTATTGACAACGTCCGGAAACACCATATATTTT. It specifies CASSLLTTSGNTIYF.

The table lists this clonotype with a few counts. In DNA form, the CDR3 reads TGTGCCAGCGACCGAGGTCTCACAGATACGCAGTATTTT. This codes for CASDRGLTDTQYF. V is TRBV5-6 and J is TRBJ2-3; no reliable D call. V was trimmed by 7 bases and J by 2 bases, leaving 11 bases between them. Germline V gene data show CDR1 as SGHDT and CDR2 as YYEEEE. The CDR3 is 13 residues long.

Written as DNA, the CDR3 is TGTGCCAGCAGCCGGGGGGGGGCGCCCACCGGGGAGCTGTTTTTT. This codes for CASSRGGAPTGELFF. The chain has TRBV5-4 and TRBJ2-2; 8 bases line up with TRBD2. The V and J ends lost 4 bases and 4 bases, in that order; junction bases with no gene match: 6. This CDR3 region has 15 residues. Per germline, CDR1 SGHNT and CDR2 YYREEE (reference sequence).

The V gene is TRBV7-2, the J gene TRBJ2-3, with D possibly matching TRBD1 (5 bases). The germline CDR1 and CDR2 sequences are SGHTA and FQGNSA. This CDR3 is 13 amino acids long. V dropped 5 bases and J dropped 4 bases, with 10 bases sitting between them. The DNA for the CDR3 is TGTGCCAGCAGCCGCGACAGAGCAGATACGCAGTATTTT. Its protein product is CASSRDRADTQYF.

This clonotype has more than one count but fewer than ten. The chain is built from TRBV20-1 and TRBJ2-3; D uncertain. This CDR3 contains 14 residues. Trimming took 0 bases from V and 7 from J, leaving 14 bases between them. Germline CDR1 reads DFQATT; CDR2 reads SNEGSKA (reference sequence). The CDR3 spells CSARDPDLLYTQYF. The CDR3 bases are TGCAGTGCTAGAGATCCAGACCTTTTATATACGCAGTATTTT.

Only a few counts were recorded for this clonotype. CDR3 protein: CASSQDAHRDREDGYTF. For the CDR3, the DNA is TGCGCCAGCAGCCAGGATGCCCACAGGGACCGAGAAGATGGCTACACCTTC. The chain is built from TRBV4-3 and TRBJ1-2; a weak D match, TRBD1 (6 bases). The CDR3 is 17 amino acids. Germline V CDR1 and CDR2: LGHNA, YSLEER. The V end was cut by 3 bases, the J end by 6 bases, with 23 bases between.

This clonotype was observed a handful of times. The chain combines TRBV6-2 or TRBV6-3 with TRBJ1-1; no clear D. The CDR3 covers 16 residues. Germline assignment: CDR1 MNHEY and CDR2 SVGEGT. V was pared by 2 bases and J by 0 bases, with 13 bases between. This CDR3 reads CASSYHQTRVNTEAFF. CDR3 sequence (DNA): TGTGCCAGCAGTTACCACCAGACGCGTGTGAACACTGAAGCTTTCTTT.

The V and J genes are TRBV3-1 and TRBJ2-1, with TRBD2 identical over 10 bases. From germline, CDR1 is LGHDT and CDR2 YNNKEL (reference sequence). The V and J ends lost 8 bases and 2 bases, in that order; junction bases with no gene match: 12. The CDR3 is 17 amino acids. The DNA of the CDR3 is TGTGCCAGCTCCACGACCTTAAGCGGGGGGGCCTACAATGAGCAGTTCTTC. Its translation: CASSTTLSGGAYNEQFF.

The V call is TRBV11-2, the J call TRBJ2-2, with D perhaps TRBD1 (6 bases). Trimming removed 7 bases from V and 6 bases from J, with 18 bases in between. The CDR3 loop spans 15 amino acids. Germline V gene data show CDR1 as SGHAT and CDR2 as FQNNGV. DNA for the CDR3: TGTGCCAGCACCGAGACAGGCACTGTCCCCGGGGAGCTGTTTTTT. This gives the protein CASTETGTVPGELFF.

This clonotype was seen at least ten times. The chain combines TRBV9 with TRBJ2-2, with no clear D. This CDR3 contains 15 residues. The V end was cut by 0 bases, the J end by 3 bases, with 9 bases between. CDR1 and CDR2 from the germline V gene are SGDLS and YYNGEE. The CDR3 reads CASSVASADTGELFF. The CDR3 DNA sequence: TGTGCCAGCAGCGTAGCTTCGGCGGACACCGGGGAGCTGTTTTTT.

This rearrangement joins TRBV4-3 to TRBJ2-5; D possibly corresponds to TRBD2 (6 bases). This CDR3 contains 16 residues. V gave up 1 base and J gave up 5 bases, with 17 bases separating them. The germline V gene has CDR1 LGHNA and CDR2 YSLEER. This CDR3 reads CASSQAWGAGFETQYF. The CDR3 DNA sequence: TGCGCCAGCAGCCAAGCTTGGGGCGCGGGGTTCGAGACCCAGTACTTC.

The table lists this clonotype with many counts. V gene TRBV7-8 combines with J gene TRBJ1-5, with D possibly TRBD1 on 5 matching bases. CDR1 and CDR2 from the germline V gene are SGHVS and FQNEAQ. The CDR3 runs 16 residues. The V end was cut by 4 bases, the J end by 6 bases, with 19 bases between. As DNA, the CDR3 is TGTGCCAGCAGCTCGGTCGGTTCAGGGACGGGTCAGCCCCAGCATTTT. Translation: CASSSVGSGTGQPQHF.

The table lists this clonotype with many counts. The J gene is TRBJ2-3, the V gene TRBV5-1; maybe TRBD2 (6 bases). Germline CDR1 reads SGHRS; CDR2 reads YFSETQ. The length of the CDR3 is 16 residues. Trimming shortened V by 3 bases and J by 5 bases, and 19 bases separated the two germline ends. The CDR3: CASSWTGTQGGDTQYF. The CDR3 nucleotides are TGCGCCAGCAGCTGGACCGGGACCCAGGGAGGAGATACGCAGTATTTT.

This CDR3 reads CASSSGGAGGKDEQYV. Written as DNA, the CDR3 is TGTGCCAGCAGTTCAGGAGGAGCAGGGGGCAAGGACGAGCAGTACGTC. The rearrangement links TRBV28 to TRBJ2-7; 8 bases map to TRBD1. V shed 4 bases, J shed 5 bases, and the junction held 13 bases outside the gene matches. CDR3 size: 16 residues. The V gene's germline CDR1 is MDHEN and CDR2 SYDVKM.

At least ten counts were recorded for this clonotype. CDR3 amino acids: CSVPGASGNTEAFF. Here the CDR3 DNA reads TGCAGCGTTCCCGGAGCCTCAGGGAACACTGAAGCTTTCTTT. The V gene is TRBV29-1, the J gene TRBJ1-1, with D unclear. CDR1 is SQVTM and CDR2 is ANQGSEA in the germline V gene. The germline V and J ends were trimmed by 5 bases and 1 base, with 14 bases remaining between them. CDR3 length: 14 residues.

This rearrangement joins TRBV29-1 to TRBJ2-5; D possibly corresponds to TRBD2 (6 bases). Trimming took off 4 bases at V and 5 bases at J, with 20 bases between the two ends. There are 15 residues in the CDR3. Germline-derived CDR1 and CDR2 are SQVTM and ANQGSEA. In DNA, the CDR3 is TGCAGCGTTGTTCTACGGGGGATTAATTTTGAGACCCAGTACTTC. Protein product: CSVVLRGINFETQYF.